The rows below give T cell receptor beta chains drawn from one sample of a study of beta chain features in type 1 diabetes. The method was immunoSEQ multiplex PCR; TCRdb's version includes in-frame clones alone and lacks a portion of them. The sample records 80,000 to 90,000 clones, roughly 31% being singletons. The sample taken for sequencing was stem cell memory CD4+ T cells from blood. These receptor sequences come from a young woman in good health. The CDR3 runs from the conserved cysteine through the conserved F or W. Fields, in order: D gene, clone size, V gene, J gene, CDR3 protein, CDR3 DNA. The D gene is left open where the match is weak. Not all rows give a size; the values are once, few, many and, for expanded clones, a class.

D: .; size: .; V: TRBV15; J: TRBJ1-4; CDR3: CATSRDRRANEKLFF; DNA: TGTGCCACCAGCAGAGATCGCAGGGCTAATGAAAAACTGTTTTTT
D: TRBD1; size: .; V: TRBV27; J: TRBJ2-1; CDR3: CASRLSWDRVFFNEQFF; DNA: TGTGCCAGCAGACTTTCCTGGGACAGGGTCTTCTTCAATGAGCAGTTCTTC
D: TRBD1; size: .; V: TRBV10-3; J: TRBJ1-1; CDR3: CAIRGQPNTEAFF; DNA: TGTGCCATCCGGGGACAGCCGAACACTGAAGCTTTCTTT
D: TRBD1; size: few; V: TRBV29-1; J: TRBJ1-2; CDR3: CSVEQKGANYGYTF; DNA: TGCAGCGTTGAGCAGAAGGGGGCGAACTATGGCTACACCTTC
D: .; size: .; V: TRBV2; J: TRBJ2-7; CDR3: CASRTDTYEQYF; DNA: TGTGCCAGCCGGACAGATACCTACGAGCAGTACTTC
D: TRBD2; size: .; V: TRBV5-4; J: TRBJ2-7; CDR3: CASGRGDRYEQYF; DNA: TGTGCCAGCGGGCGGGGGGACCGCTACGAGCAGTACTTC
D: TRBD2; size: few; V: TRBV7-2; J: TRBJ2-1; CDR3: CASSFGLAGAYNEQFF; DNA: TGTGCCAGCAGCTTCGGACTAGCGGGGGCCTACAATGAGCAGTTCTTC
D: .; size: .; V: TRBV7-3; J: TRBJ2-7; CDR3: CASSLNPRKAGKSSYEQYF; DNA: TGTGCCAGCAGCTTAAACCCCAGGAAAGCCGGGAAAAGCTCCTACGAGCAGTACTTC
D: .; size: .; V: TRBV28; J: TRBJ2-7; CDR3: CASTASGQNYEQYF; DNA: TGTGCCAGCACCGCATCGGGACAAAACTACGAGCAGTACTTC
D: .; size: .; V: TRBV2; J: TRBJ2-4; CDR3: CASSGQRNIQYF; DNA: TGTGCCAGCAGCGGACAGAGGAACATTCAGTACTTC
D: .; size: .; V: TRBV7-9; J: TRBJ1-2; CDR3: CASSFGQGASTF; DNA: .
D: TRBD1; size: .; V: TRBV2; J: TRBJ2-7; CDR3: CASTGQGSYEQYF; DNA: TGTGCCAGCACTGGACAGGGGTCCTACGAGCAGTACTTC
D: TRBD1; size: few; V: TRBV6-1; J: TRBJ1-2; CDR3: CASRNRDREPWGYTF; DNA: TGTGCCAGCAGAAACCGGGACAGGGAACCCTGGGGCTACACCTTC
D: .; size: .; V: TRBV11-2; J: TRBJ2-6; CDR3: CASTGGGSGANVLTF; DNA: TGTGCCAGCACCGGGGGAGGCTCTGGGGCCAACGTCCTGACTTTC
D: TRBD2; size: .; V: TRBV4-1; J: TRBJ2-3; CDR3: CASSQDTSGSPDTQYF; DNA: TGCGCCAGCAGCCAAGATACTAGCGGGAGTCCAGATACGCAGTATTTT
D: .; size: .; V: TRBV30; J: TRBJ1-1; CDR3: CAWNRALNTEAFF; DNA: TGTGCCTGGAACAGAGCTTTGAACACTGAAGCTTTCTTT
D: .; size: few; V: TRBV7-2; J: TRBJ2-1; CDR3: CASSQGGNLNNEQFF; DNA: TGTGCCAGCAGCCAAGGGGGTAACTTAAACAATGAGCAGTTCTTC
D: .; size: few; V: TRBV19; J: TRBJ1-2; CDR3: CASSPQGHYGYTF; DNA: TGTGCCAGTAGTCCACAGGGACACTATGGCTACACCTTC
D: TRBD1; size: few; V: TRBV5-1; J: TRBJ1-1; CDR3: CASSQDRGGAFF; DNA: TGCGCCAGCAGCCAGGACAGGGGGGGAGCTTTCTTT
D: TRBD1; size: .; V: TRBV27; J: TRBJ1-1; CDR3: CASSFYGTARRNTEAFF; DNA: TGTGCCAGCAGTTTCTACGGGACAGCTAGGAGGAACACTGAAGCTTTCTTT
D: .; size: .; V: TRBV20-1; J: TRBJ2-2; CDR3: CSAPTGELFF; DNA: TGCAGTGCCCCTACCGGGGAGCTGTTTTTT
D: .; size: .; V: TRBV11-2; J: TRBJ2-1; CDR3: CASSAWHASYNEQFF; DNA: TGTGCCAGCAGCGCCTGGCACGCCTCCTACAATGAGCAGTTCTTC
D: TRBD1; size: .; V: TRBV5-1; J: TRBJ1-1; CDR3: CASSGQGNTEAFF; DNA: TGCGCCAGCAGTGGACAGGGGAACACTGAAGCTTTCTTT
D: .; size: .; V: TRBV19; J: TRBJ2-2; CDR3: CASSPDTANTGELFF; DNA: TGTGCCAGTAGTCCGGACACCGCGAACACCGGGGAGCTGTTTTTT
D: .; size: few; V: TRBV5-4; J: TRBJ2-5; CDR3: CASSPGEVVETQYF; DNA: TGTGCCAGCAGCCCCGGGGAGGTAGTTGAGACCCAGTACTTC
D: .; size: .; V: TRBV6-1; J: TRBJ2-5; CDR3: CASSEVIRLQETQYF; DNA: TGTGCCAGCAGTGAAGTGATCCGGTTGCAAGAGACCCAGTACTTC
D: .; size: .; V: TRBV27; J: TRBJ2-3; CDR3: CASSLDYGFSSSSTDTQYF; DNA: TGTGCCAGCAGTTTAGATTACGGTTTCTCCTCTTCTAGCACAGATACGCAGTATTTT
D: .; size: .; V: TRBV4-1; J: TRBJ2-3; CDR3: CASSQYPGLPTDTQYF; DNA: TGCGCCAGCAGCCAATACCCGGGACTCCCCACAGATACGCAGTATTTT
D: .; size: .; V: TRBV21-1; J: TRBJ2-5; CDR3: CASSKVGTGGETQYF; DNA: TGTGCCAGCAGCAAAGTTGGGACAGGGGGAGAGACCCAGTACTTC
D: .; size: .; V: TRBV7-8; J: TRBJ1-2; CDR3: CASSPDINYGYTF; DNA: TGTGCCAGCAGCCCAGACATTAACTATGGCTACACCTTC
D: .; size: .; V: TRBV2; J: TRBJ2-2; CDR3: CASSLSTLGTGELFF; DNA: TGTGCCAGCAGCCTAAGCACCCTAGGAACCGGGGAGCTGTTTTTT
D: .; size: .; V: TRBV6-5; J: TRBJ2-5; CDR3: CASSYSGGQETQYF; DNA: TGTGCCAGCAGTTACTCAGGGGGCCAAGAGACCCAGTACTTC
D: TRBD2; size: .; V: TRBV5-1; J: TRBJ2-7; CDR3: CASSPGTSVTYEQYF; DNA: TGCGCCAGCAGCCCGGGGACTAGCGTAACCTACGAGCAGTACTTC
D: .; size: few; V: TRBV7-2; J: TRBJ2-3; CDR3: CASSLAGASDTQYF; DNA: TGTGCCAGCAGCTTAGCGGGGGCCTCGGATACGCAGTATTTT
D: .; size: .; V: TRBV6-4; J: TRBJ2-3; CDR3: CASSDDTSSLTDTQYF; DNA: TGTGCCAGCAGTGACGATACGTCGAGCCTCACAGATACGCAGTATTTT
D: TRBD1; size: few; V: TRBV5-1; J: TRBJ1-4; CDR3: CASSLGGTGANEKLFF; DNA: TGCGCCAGCAGCTTGGGGGGGACAGGGGCCAACGAAAAACTGTTTTTT
D: .; size: .; V: TRBV2; J: TRBJ2-1; CDR3: CASSGGLVVNEQFF; DNA: TGTGCCAGCAGTGGGGGGCTAGTCGTCAATGAGCAGTTCTTC
D: .; size: .; V: TRBV18; J: TRBJ1-1; CDR3: CASSPPDLRGFLNTEAFF; DNA: TGTGCCAGCTCACCACCGGACTTAAGAGGGTTTCTGAACACTGAAGCTTTCTTT
D: TRBD2; size: .; V: TRBV10-2; J: TRBJ2-1; CDR3: CASREAGGPNEQFF; DNA: TGCGCCAGCAGAGAAGCGGGAGGGCCTAATGAGCAGTTCTTC
D: TRBD2; size: few; V: TRBV5-1; J: TRBJ2-1; CDR3: CASRLSGEGNEQFF; DNA: TGCGCCAGCAGATTGTCGGGGGAGGGGAATGAGCAGTTCTTC
D: TRBD1; size: .; V: TRBV28; J: TRBJ2-7; CDR3: CASNIQTGSLYF; DNA: TGTGCCAGCAATATACAGACAGGGTCCCTGTACTTC
D: TRBD1; size: .; V: TRBV5-1; J: TRBJ1-2; CDR3: CASSDRVGYGYTF; DNA: TGCGCCAGCAGCGACAGGGTGGGGTATGGCTACACCTTC
D: TRBD2; size: .; V: TRBV2; J: TRBJ2-1; CDR3: CASMLGLAEGEQFF; DNA: TGTGCCAGCATGCTGGGACTAGCGGAGGGTGAGCAGTTCTTC
D: .; size: few; V: TRBV30; J: TRBJ1-1; CDR3: CAWSATQGLGAFF; DNA: TGTGCCTGGAGTGCGACACAGGGCCTGGGAGCTTTCTTT
D: .; size: few; V: TRBV7-2; J: TRBJ1-5; CDR3: CASSSQGTQPQHF; DNA: TGTGCCAGCAGCTCTCAGGGGACTCAGCCCCAGCATTTT
D: .; size: .; V: TRBV28; J: TRBJ2-7; CDR3: CATRGQMYEQYF; DNA: TGTGCCACCCGCGGACAGATGTACGAGCAGTACTTC
D: TRBD1; size: few; V: TRBV2; J: TRBJ2-7; CDR3: CASSEQGANYEQYF; DNA: TGTGCCAGCAGTGAACAGGGGGCTAACTACGAGCAGTACTTC
D: TRBD1; size: .; V: TRBV19; J: TRBJ1-6; CDR3: CASTGTGVSPLHF; DNA: TGTGCCAGTACCGGGACAGGGGTCTCACCCCTCCACTTT
D: TRBD1; size: .; V: TRBV28; J: TRBJ1-1; CDR3: CASSLSGQGRSEAFF; DNA: TGTGCCAGCAGTCTCTCCGGACAGGGCCGATCTGAAGCTTTCTTT
D: TRBD1; size: few; V: TRBV15; J: TRBJ1-2; CDR3: CATSRDRGLVYGYTF; DNA: TGTGCCACCAGCAGGGACAGGGGTTTAGTCTATGGCTACACCTTC
D: TRBD2; size: few; V: TRBV18; J: TRBJ2-7; CDR3: CASSPPSLAGSYEQYF; DNA: TGTGCCAGCTCACCACCTTCCCTAGCGGGATCCTACGAGCAGTACTTC